This is a list of T cell receptor beta chains from one sample in a study of blood T cell dynamics during melanoma immunotherapy. Data came from immunoSEQ multiplex PCR; TCRdb stores just in-frame clones and leaves some out. In the table there are more than 13,000 clones, about 90% of which are singletons. Sequenced material: blood, taken from a patient treated with checkpoint blockade. Receptor source: a human donor with melanoma. CDR3s include the opening cysteine and the closing phenylalanine or tryptophan. Each record gives: V gene, clone size, D gene, J gene, CDR3 protein, CDR3 DNA. A D gene is named only where the DNA matches it firmly. Clone size is shown for a subset of rows, as once, few, many or a class of expanded clone.

TRBV21-1	-	-	TRBJ2-2	CASSLRNTGELFF	TGTGCCAGCAGCCTAAGGAACACCGGGGAGCTGTTTTTT
TRBV5-5	-	TRBD1	TRBJ1-3	CASSLTGAGGTGNTIYF	TGTGCCAGCAGCTTGACTGGGGCAGGGGGAACTGGAAACACCATATATTTT
TRBV7-2	-	TRBD1	TRBJ1-1	CASSLVTGVAFF	TGTGCCAGCAGCTTAGTAACAGGGGTCGCTTTCTTT
TRBV28	-	TRBD1	TRBJ2-1	CASSRTGGRNEQFF	TGTGCCAGCAGTAGAACAGGGGGGCGGAATGAGCAGTTCTTC
TRBV28	once	TRBD1	TRBJ2-7	CASSTRQGAEQYF	TGTGCCAGCAGTACCAGACAGGGAGCCGAGCAGTACTTC
TRBV11-3	-	-	TRBJ2-5	CASSFGSQGIETQYF	TGTGCCAGCAGCTTTGGGTCGCAGGGGATAGAGACCCAGTACTTC
TRBV11-3	-	-	TRBJ1-1	CASSLGRLHTEAFF	TGTGCCAGCAGCTTAGGAAGACTTCACACTGAAGCTTTCTTT
TRBV28	-	TRBD2	TRBJ2-3	CASSSETILAGRSDTQYF	TGTGCCAGCAGTTCAGAAACTATACTAGCGGGAAGATCTGATACGCAGTATTTT
TRBV11-3	-	TRBD1	TRBJ1-3	CASSRDRRSSGNTIYF	TGTGCCAGCAGCAGGGACAGGAGAAGCTCTGGAAACACCATATATTTT
TRBV20-1	-	-	TRBJ1-1	CSASPRTVAFF	TGCAGTGCTTCACCGCGGACAGTGGCTTTCTTT
TRBV19	-	-	TRBJ1-1	CASSPIGAEAFF	TGTGCCAGTAGCCCGATAGGTGCTGAAGCTTTCTTT
TRBV5-8	-	TRBD2	TRBJ2-1	CASSPRGLAGGIYEQFF	TGTGCCAGCAGCCCAAGGGGTTTAGCGGGAGGGATCTATGAGCAGTTCTTC
TRBV19	-	TRBD2	TRBJ2-1	CASSSPPLGLVDEQFF	TGTGCCAGTAGTTCCCCCCCCCTCGGACTAGTCGATGAGCAGTTCTTC
TRBV27	-	TRBD1	TRBJ1-2	CASSPHAGGDRGGGYTF	TGTGCCAGCAGTCCACATGCCGGCGGGGACAGGGGGGGTGGCTACACCTTC
TRBV6-1	-	-	TRBJ1-1	CASSWNIFEAFF	TGTGCCAGCAGCTGGAATATCTTTGAAGCTTTCTTT
TRBV7-9	-	-	TRBJ2-3	CASSFGSSDTQYF	TGTGCCAGCAGCTTTGGTAGTTCAGATACGCAGTATTTT
TRBV30	-	-	TRBJ1-6	CAWSVLLGVSPLHF	TGTGCCTGGAGTGTACTGCTCGGGGTTTCACCCCTCCACTTT
TRBV6-1	-	-	TRBJ1-5	CASRWRTANQPQHF	TGTGCCAGCAGATGGAGGACAGCTAATCAGCCCCAGCATTTT
TRBV5-4	-	TRBD1	TRBJ1-2	CASSPTGGDGYTF	TGTGCCAGCAGCCCAACAGGGGGTGATGGCTACACCTTC
TRBV10-3	-	TRBD1	TRBJ2-1	CAIGLTGTGFNEQFF	TGTGCCATCGGCTTAACCGGGACAGGGTTTAATGAGCAGTTCTTC
TRBV27	-	-	TRBJ1-2	CASSSFLTHGYTF	TGTGCCAGCAGTTCCTTCCTGACCCATGGCTACACCTTC
TRBV11-2	-	TRBD1	TRBJ1-2	CASSFYQGARSYGYTF	TGTGCCAGCAGTTTCTACCAGGGGGCGCGGAGCTATGGCTACACCTTC